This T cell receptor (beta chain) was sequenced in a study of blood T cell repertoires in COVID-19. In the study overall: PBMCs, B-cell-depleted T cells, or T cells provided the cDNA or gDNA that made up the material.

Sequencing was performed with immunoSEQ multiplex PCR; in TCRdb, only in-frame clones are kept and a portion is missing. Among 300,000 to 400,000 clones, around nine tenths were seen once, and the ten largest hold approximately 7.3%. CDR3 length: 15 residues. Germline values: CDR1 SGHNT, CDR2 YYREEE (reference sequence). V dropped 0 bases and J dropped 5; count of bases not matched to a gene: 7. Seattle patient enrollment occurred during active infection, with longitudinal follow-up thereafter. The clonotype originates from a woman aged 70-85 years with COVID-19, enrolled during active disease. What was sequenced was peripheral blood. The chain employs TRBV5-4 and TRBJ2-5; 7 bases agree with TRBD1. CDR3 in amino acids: CASSLEGQGEETQYF. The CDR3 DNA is TGTGCCAGCAGCTTGGAGGGTCAGGGGGAGGAGACCCAGTACTTC.